The 26 T cell receptor beta chains listed next were all sequenced from one sample in a study of metastatic and nonmetastatic thyroid tumors (dated by TCRdb to 2018 to 2021). None of the patients had been given any treatment before thyroid surgery. Library generation was performed with PCR. Sequencing used an Illumina HiSeq 4000. The raw public data were reprocessed by TCRdb itself: fastp quality trimming at Q25, MiXCR clonotype calling, in-frame beta chains only. For this sample the table gives roughly 3,800 clones, of which about 37% were detected only once. The ten largest clones add up to 37% of the sample. The sequenced sample was tumor tissue. The receptors come from a male donor with papillary thyroid cancer or a benign thyroid nodule (not recorded which). Some clones in this sample may be carry-over from other donors' samples.

The chain combines TRBV7-2 with TRBJ2-7; TRBD1 aligns across 10 bases. CDR1 is SGHTA and CDR2 is FQGNSA in the germline V gene. This CDR3 is built from 19 residues. The trim removed 0 bases at V and 6 bases at J, leaving 17 bases unmatched. CDR3 nucleotides: TGTGCCAGCAGCTTAGCGGGATCCGGGACAGGGGAAAAGGGATCCGAGCAGTACTTC. This translates into CASSLAGSGTGEKGSEQYF. Combining the CDR3 with reference TRBV7-2 and TRBJ2-7 gives the whole variable domain GAGVSQSPSNKVTEKGKDVELRCDPISGHTALYWYRQSLGQGLEFLIYFQGNSAPDKSGLPSDRFSAERTGGSVSTLTIQRTQQEDSAVYLCASSLAGSGTGEKGSEQYFGPGTRLTVT.

This sequence joins TRBV18 and TRBJ1-2, with 7 positions matching TRBD1. J lost 6 bases, V lost 2 bases, and 9 bases had no gene match. The CDR3 has 15 amino acids. From germline, CDR1 is KGHSH and CDR2 LQKENI. This CDR3 is CASSPSTGALNGYTF. CDR3 bases: TGTGCCAGCTCACCATCTACAGGGGCATTGAATGGCTACACCTTC.

The chain recombines TRBV7-2 with TRBJ2-2; no firm D call. Deletions cut 0 bases from V and 4 bases from J, with 3 bases between. The CDR3 runs to 13 residues. Germline V CDR1 and CDR2: SGHTA, FQGNSA. CDR3 sequence: CASSLAGTGELFF. CDR3 nucleotides: TGTGCCAGCAGCTTAGCGGGCACCGGGGAGCTGTTTTTT.

This clone was counted only a few times. CDR3 DNA sequence: TGTGCCAGCAGTTACGGGGGAAGTCAGCCCCAGCATTTT. This codes for CASSYGGSQPQHF. The chain links TRBV6-2 or TRBV6-3 to TRBJ1-5, with a weak D call TRBD1 (5 bases). The germline CDR1 and CDR2 sequences are MNHEY and SVGEGT. The CDR3 consists of 13 residues. The ends were cut back, 2 bases at V and 6 bases at J, with 8 bases in the middle.

The J gene is TRBJ2-1, the V gene TRBV20-1; D uncertain. Germline lookup yields CDR1 DFQATT and CDR2 SNEGSKA (reference sequence). The V end was cut by 3 bases, the J end by 4 bases, with 7 bases between. The CDR3 loop spans 12 amino acids. The DNA of the CDR3 is TGCAGTGCTAGGGGCAGTTACAATGAGCAGTTCTTC. As protein: CSARGSYNEQFF.

This clone has only a few counts. The V call is TRBV27, the J call TRBJ1-5; a weak D match, TRBD1 (5 bases). V gave up 0 bases and J gave up 4 bases, with 10 bases separating them. The CDR3 covers 15 residues. Germline CDR1 and CDR2: MNHEY and SMNVEV (reference sequence). The CDR3 coding sequence is TGTGCCAGCAGTTTATCGATTACAGGAAATCAGCCCCAGCATTTT. Residues: CASSLSITGNQPQHF.

This sequence joins TRBV2 and TRBJ1-2; 8 bases fit TRBD1. J was trimmed by 1 base and V by 6 bases; bases with no gene match: 4. The germline V gene encodes CDR1 SNHLY and CDR2 FYNNEI. The CDR3 extends over 14 amino acids. CDR3: CASSVGQDNYGYTF. The CDR3 DNA reads as TGTGCCAGCAGCGTGGGACAGGATAACTATGGCTACACCTTC.

This chain links TRBV6-2 or TRBV6-3 with TRBJ2-1; D gene ambiguous. V lost 7 bases to trimming and J lost 0 bases, with 7 bases between them. Germline V lookup: CDR1 MNHEY, CDR2 SVGEGT. This CDR3 contains 13 residues. The CDR3 DNA reads TGTGCCAGCACGCGGAGCTCCTACAATGAGCAGTTCTTC. This translates into CASTRSSYNEQFF.

This clone has just a few counts. V and J are TRBV19 and TRBJ1-2; D unresolved. V gave up 7 bases and J gave up 8 bases, with 14 bases separating them. Per the germline V gene, CDR1 is LNHDA and CDR2 is SQIVND (reference sequence). The CDR3 covers 12 residues. CDR3 loop: CASTPGAGGYTF. As DNA, the CDR3 is TGTGCCAGTACCCCAGGAGCAGGCGGCTACACCTTC.

This clone is judged large (0.1 to 1%). The chain links TRBV7-2 to TRBJ2-2; 7 bases map to TRBD2. Germline loops: CDR1 SGHTA, CDR2 FQGNSA. This CDR3 is 16 amino acids long. V gave up 3 bases and J gave up 0 bases; unmatched junction bases: 4. CDR3 protein: CASSFPSGANTGELFF. The CDR3 region has the DNA TGTGCCAGCAGCTTCCCTAGCGGCGCGAACACCGGGGAGCTGTTTTTT.

This clone was found a few times. The rearrangement uses TRBV28 and TRBJ1-5; the D gene is possibly TRBD1 (5 bases). The V and J ends lost 4 bases and 3 bases respectively, with 19 bases between them. The CDR3 has 17 amino acids. Germline loops: CDR1 MDHEN, CDR2 SYDVKM. The CDR3 spells CASSSIPLTDYNQPQHF. DNA of the CDR3: TGTGCCAGCAGTTCAATCCCTCTGACAGATTACAATCAGCCCCAGCATTTT. The full variable domain, completed using reference TRBV28 and TRBJ1-5, is DVKVTQSSRYLVKRTGEKVFLECVQDMDHENMFWYRQDPGLGLRLIYFSYDVKMKEKGDIPEGYSVSREKKERFSLILESASTNQTSMYLCASSSIPLTDYNQPQHFGDGTRLSIL.

The chain couples TRBV19 to TRBJ1-3, with a tentative D call TRBD1 (6 bases). Deletions cut 6 bases from V and 7 bases from J, with 22 bases between. This CDR3 is 16 amino acids long. Germline assignment: CDR1 LNHDA and CDR2 SQIVND (reference sequence). The CDR3 DNA reads TGTGCCAGTAGGTCAGGGCTGGACAGTGAGTGGAACACCATATATTTT. This encodes CASRSGLDSEWNTIYF.

This clone was recorded at least ten times. The sample carries other DNA sequences with the same CDR3. The chain is built from TRBV12-3 or TRBV12-4 and TRBJ2-3; the match to TRBD2 covers 10 bases. Losses at the gene ends were 1 base for V and 1 base for J; bases not matched to a gene: 5. The CDR3 consists of 17 residues. CDR3: CASSLEREGSRTDTQYF. The CDR3 nucleotides are TGTGCCAGCAGTTTAGAGCGGGAGGGGTCACGCACAGATACGCAGTATTTT.

This clone appeared a few times. This CDR3 reads CASSYPDASGANVLTF. CDR3 DNA sequence: TGTGCCAGCAGTTACCCTGACGCCTCTGGGGCCAACGTCCTGACTTTC. The chain recombines TRBV6-5 with TRBJ2-6; D ambiguous. Germline V CDR1 and CDR2: MNHEY, SVGAGI. CDR3 length: 16 amino acids. V was shortened by 2 bases and J by 0 bases, with 8 bases between the two germline ends.

The chain combines TRBV7-2 with TRBJ2-2; D gene uncertain. V lost 7 bases, J lost 1 base, and 10 bases lay in between. This CDR3 comprises 14 residues. From germline, CDR1 is SGHTA and CDR2 FQGNSA. The CDR3 nucleotides are TGTGCCAGCAAAACCCACCGGAACACCGGGGAGCTGTTTTTT. Amino acids: CASKTHRNTGELFF. Together with reference TRBV7-2 and TRBJ2-2, the CDR3 gives the full variable domain: GAGVSQSPSNKVTEKGKDVELRCDPISGHTALYWYRQSLGQGLEFLIYFQGNSAPDKSGLPSDRFSAERTGGSVSTLTIQRTQQEDSAVYLCASKTHRNTGELFFGEGSRLTVL.

This clone was counted a single time. This rearrangement joins TRBV20-1 to TRBJ2-5; the match to TRBD2 covers 9 bases. V dropped 5 bases and J dropped 3; count of bases not matched to a gene: 10. The CDR3 loop spans 15 amino acids. Germline V gives CDR1 DFQATT, CDR2 SNEGSKA (reference sequence). The CDR3 nucleotides read TGCAGTGCTCCCAGGACGGGACTAGCTGAAGAGACCCAGTACTTC. This translates into CSAPRTGLAEETQYF.

The gene calls are TRBV6-1 and TRBJ2-6; 7 bases map to TRBD2. Germline lookup yields CDR1 MNHNS and CDR2 SASEGT. V gave up 4 bases and J gave up 0 bases; unmatched junction bases: 3. The CDR3 contains 16 residues. The CDR3 spells CASSGTRGSGANVLTF. For the CDR3, the DNA is TGTGCCAGCAGTGGGACTAGAGGCTCTGGGGCCAACGTCCTGACTTTC.

This clone was observed at least ten times. A much larger clone differs by one base, so this may be a read error. This chain joins TRBV4-1 and TRBJ2-1; D remains unclear. Germline-derived CDR1 and CDR2 are MGHRA and YSYEKL. The CDR3 covers 12 residues. The germline V and J ends were trimmed by 8 bases and 9 bases, with 14 bases remaining between them. CDR3 sequence reads: CASGQTGLEQFF. DNA for the CDR3: TGCGCCAGCGGTCAGACTGGTCTTGAGCAGTTCTTC.

The chain recombines TRBV5-1 with TRBJ1-4, with 8 nucleotides matching TRBD1. The CDR3 has 14 residues. Trimming at V came to 3 bases and at J to 8 bases, leaving 6 bases not matched to a gene. Germline loops: CDR1 SGHRS, CDR2 YFSETQ. The CDR3 DNA follows: TGCGCCAGCAGCTACCGACAGGGGAACGAAAAACTGTTTTTT. Protein: CASSYRQGNEKLFF.

The V and J genes are TRBV20-1 and TRBJ2-1, with 9 bases matching TRBD2. Trimming at V came to 6 bases and at J to 7 bases, leaving 16 bases not matched to a gene. Germline CDR1 is DFQATT and CDR2 is SNEGSKA (reference sequence). The CDR3 is 16 residues long. The CDR3 loop reads CSANSGGWREGNEQFF. The CDR3 DNA reads as TGCAGTGCCAATTCGGGCGGTTGGCGGGAGGGGAATGAGCAGTTCTTC.

The chain couples TRBV27 to TRBJ2-1; perhaps TRBD2 as D (5 bases). This CDR3 region has 18 residues. CDR1 is MNHEY, CDR2 SMNVEV, per germline (reference sequence). The V gene lost 2 bases and the J gene lost 6 bases, with 23 bases spanning the gap. The CDR3 coding sequence is TGTGCCAGCAGTTTACATCGACTGGAGGTCAGCTACTCCAATGAGCAGTTCTTC. Translation: CASSLHRLEVSYSNEQFF.

J is TRBJ2-1 and V is TRBV19; maybe TRBD2 (5 bases). Germline lookup yields CDR1 LNHDA and CDR2 SQIVND (reference sequence). There are 14 residues in the CDR3. Trimming took 6 bases from V and 0 from J, leaving 9 bases between them. The CDR3 coding sequence is TGTGCCAGTAGAAGAGGGAGCTCCTACAATGAGCAGTTCTTC. Translation: CASRRGSSYNEQFF.

This clone was seen only a few times. The rearrangement links TRBV6-1 to TRBJ1-2, with a tentative D call TRBD1 (6 bases). Germline assignment: CDR1 MNHNS and CDR2 SASEGT. Trimming left V 8 bases short and J 7 bases short, with 17 bases between. The CDR3 spans 13 residues. This CDR3 is CASGLDSGAGYTF. As DNA, the CDR3 is TGTGCCAGCGGGCTGGACAGTGGGGCTGGCTACACCTTC.

The chain carries TRBV10-1 and TRBJ1-1; the D gene is possibly TRBD1 (6 bases). The CDR3 is 13 amino acids. Germline CDR1 reads WNHNN; CDR2 reads SYGVQD (reference sequence). The V and J ends lost 6 bases and 1 base respectively, with 9 bases between them. The CDR3 sequence is CASSQDRNTEAFF. DNA for the CDR3: TGCGCCAGCAGCCAGGACAGGAACACTGAAGCTTTCTTT.

This chain joins TRBV18 and TRBJ2-7; D unclear. Trimming took off 2 bases at V and 0 bases at J, with 2 bases between the two ends. CDR3 length: 12 amino acids. CDR1 and CDR2 (germline): KGHSH, LQKENI. The CDR3 protein is CASSPASYEQYF. The CDR3 DNA is TGTGCCAGCTCACCAGCCTCCTACGAGCAGTACTTC.

The V gene is TRBV6-5, the J gene TRBJ1-1; maybe TRBD1 (5 bases). V was cut by 2 bases and J by 2 bases, with 9 bases left in between. This CDR3 region has 14 residues. CDR1 and CDR2 from the germline V gene are MNHEY and SVGAGI. The CDR3 bases are TGTGCCAGCAGTTACCCAGGGCGCAACACTGAAGCTTTCTTT. It codes for CASSYPGRNTEAFF.